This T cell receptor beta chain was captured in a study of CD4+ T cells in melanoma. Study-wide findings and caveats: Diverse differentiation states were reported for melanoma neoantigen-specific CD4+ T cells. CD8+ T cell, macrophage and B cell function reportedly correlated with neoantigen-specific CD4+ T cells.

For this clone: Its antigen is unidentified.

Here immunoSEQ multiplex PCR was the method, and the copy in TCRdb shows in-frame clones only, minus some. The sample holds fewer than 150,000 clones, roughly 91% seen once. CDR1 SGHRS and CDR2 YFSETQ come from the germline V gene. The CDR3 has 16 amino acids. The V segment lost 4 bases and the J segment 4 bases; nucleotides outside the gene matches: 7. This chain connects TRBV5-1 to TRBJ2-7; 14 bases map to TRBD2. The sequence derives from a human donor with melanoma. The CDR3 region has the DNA TGCGCCAGCAGCCCCTTCGGACTAGCGGGGGGATACGAGCAGTACTTC. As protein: CASSPFGLAGGYEQYF.